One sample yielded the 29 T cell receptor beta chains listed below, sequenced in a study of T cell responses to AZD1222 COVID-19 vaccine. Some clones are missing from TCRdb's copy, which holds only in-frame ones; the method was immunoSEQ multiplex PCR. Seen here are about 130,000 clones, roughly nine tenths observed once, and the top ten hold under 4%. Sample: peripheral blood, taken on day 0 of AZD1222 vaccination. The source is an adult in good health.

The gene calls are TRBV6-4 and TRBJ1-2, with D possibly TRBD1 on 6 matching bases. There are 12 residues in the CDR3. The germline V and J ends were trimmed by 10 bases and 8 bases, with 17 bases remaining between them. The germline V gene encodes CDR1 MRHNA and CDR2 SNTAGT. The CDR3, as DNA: TGTGCCACTAGACAGGCCCCTTTCGGCTACACCTTC. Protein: CATRQAPFGYTF.

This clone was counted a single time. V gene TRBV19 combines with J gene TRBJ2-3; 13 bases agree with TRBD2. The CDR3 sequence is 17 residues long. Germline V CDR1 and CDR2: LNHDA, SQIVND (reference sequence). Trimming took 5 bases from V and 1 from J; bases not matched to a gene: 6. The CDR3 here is CASSSGTSGIGTDTQYF. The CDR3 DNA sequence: TGTGCCAGTAGTTCAGGGACTAGCGGGATCGGCACAGATACGCAGTATTTT.

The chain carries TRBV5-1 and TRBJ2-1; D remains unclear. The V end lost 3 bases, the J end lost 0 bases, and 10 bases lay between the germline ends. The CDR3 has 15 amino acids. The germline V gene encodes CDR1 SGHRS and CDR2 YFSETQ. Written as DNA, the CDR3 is TGCGCCAGCAGCTCCTTGCGGAGCTCCTACAATGAGCAGTTCTTC. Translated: CASSSLRSSYNEQFF.

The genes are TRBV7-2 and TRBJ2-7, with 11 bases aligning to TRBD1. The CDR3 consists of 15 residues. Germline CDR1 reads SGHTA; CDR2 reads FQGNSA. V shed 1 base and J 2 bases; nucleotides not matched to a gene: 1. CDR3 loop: CASSLGGQGAYEQYF. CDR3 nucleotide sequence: TGTGCCAGCAGCTTAGGGGGACAGGGGGCCTACGAGCAGTACTTC.

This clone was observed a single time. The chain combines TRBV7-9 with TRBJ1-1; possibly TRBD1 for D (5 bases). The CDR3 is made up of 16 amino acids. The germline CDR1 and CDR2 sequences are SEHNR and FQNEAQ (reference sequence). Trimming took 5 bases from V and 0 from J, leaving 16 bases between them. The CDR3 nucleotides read TGTGCCAGCAGCCGCCCCGGGGGGGTGGTGAACACTGAAGCTTTCTTT. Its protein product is CASSRPGGVVNTEAFF.

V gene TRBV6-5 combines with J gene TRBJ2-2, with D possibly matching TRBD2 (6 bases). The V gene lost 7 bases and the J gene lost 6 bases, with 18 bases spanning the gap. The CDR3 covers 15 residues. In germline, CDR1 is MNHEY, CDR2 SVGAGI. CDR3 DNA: TGTGCCAGCACCTTGGGACTCCCTGGGGCCGGGGAGCTGTTTTTT. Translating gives CASTLGLPGAGELFF.

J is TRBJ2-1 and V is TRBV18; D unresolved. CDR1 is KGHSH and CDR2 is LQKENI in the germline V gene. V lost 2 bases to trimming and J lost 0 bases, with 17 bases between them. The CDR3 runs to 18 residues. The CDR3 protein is CASSPELLRTDSYNEQFF. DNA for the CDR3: TGTGCCAGCTCACCAGAGCTTCTGCGGACCGACTCCTACAATGAGCAGTTCTTC.

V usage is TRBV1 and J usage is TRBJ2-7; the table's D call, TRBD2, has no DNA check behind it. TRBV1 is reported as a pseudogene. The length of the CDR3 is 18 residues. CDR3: CTSSKEGTSGRAPFEQYF. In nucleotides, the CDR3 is TGCACCAGCAGCAAAGAAGGGACTAGCGGGAGGGCCCCGTTTGAGCAGTACTTC.

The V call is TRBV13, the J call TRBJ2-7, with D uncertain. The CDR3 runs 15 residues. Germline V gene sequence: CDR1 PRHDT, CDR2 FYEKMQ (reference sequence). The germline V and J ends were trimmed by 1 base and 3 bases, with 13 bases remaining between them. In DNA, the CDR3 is TGTGCCAGCAGCTTAGCCGGACCTCCACACTACGAGCAGTACTTC. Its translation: CASSLAGPPHYEQYF. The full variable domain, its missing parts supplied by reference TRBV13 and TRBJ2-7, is AAGVIQSPRHLIKEKRETATLKCYPIPRHDTVYWYQQGPGQDPQFLISFYEKMQSDKGSIPDRFSAQQFSDYHSELNMSSLELGDSALYFCASSLAGPPHYEQYFGPGTRLTVT.

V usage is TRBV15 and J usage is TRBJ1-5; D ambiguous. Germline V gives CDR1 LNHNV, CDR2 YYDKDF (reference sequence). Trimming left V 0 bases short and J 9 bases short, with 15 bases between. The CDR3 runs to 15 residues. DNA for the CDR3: TGTGCCACCAGCAGAGATCCAGACCCCGGTAGGCCCCAGCATTTT. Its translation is CATSRDPDPGRPQHF.

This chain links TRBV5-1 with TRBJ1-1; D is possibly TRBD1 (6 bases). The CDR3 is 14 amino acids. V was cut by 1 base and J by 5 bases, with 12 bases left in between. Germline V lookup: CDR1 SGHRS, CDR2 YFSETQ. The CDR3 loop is CASSLRQGSTEAFF. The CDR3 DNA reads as TGCGCCAGCAGCTTGAGGCAGGGGAGTACTGAAGCTTTCTTT.

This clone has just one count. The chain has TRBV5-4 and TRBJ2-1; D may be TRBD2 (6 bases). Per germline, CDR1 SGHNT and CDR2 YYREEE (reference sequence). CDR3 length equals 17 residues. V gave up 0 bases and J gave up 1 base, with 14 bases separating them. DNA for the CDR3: TGTGCCAGCAGCTTGGAAGGGACTGGGCCTTCCTACAATGAGCAGTTCTTC. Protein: CASSLEGTGPSYNEQFF.

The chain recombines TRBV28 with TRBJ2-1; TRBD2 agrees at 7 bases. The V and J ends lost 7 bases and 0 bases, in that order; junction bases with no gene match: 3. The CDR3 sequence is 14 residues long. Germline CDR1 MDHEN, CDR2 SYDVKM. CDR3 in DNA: TGTGCCAGCAAGCTAGCGGCCTCCTACAATGAGCAGTTCTTC. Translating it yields CASKLAASYNEQFF.

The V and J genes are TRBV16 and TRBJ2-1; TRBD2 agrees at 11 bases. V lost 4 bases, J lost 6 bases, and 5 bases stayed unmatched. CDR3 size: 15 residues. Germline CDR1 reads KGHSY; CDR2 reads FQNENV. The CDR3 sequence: CASSLSGRASNEQFF. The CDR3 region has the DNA TGTGCCAGCAGCCTTAGCGGGAGGGCCTCCAATGAGCAGTTCTTC.

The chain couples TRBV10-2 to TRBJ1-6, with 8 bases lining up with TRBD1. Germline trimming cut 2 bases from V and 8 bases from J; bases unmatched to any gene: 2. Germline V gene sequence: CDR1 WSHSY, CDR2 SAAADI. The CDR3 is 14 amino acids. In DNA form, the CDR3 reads TGCGCCAGCAGTGAGAGGACAGGGTATTCACCCCTCCACTTT. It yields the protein CASSERTGYSPLHF.

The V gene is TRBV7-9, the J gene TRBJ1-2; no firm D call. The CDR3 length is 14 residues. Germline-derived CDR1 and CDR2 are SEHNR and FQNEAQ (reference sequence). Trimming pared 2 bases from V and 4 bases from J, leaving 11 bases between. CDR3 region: CASSLSAVGYGYTF. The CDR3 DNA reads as TGTGCCAGCAGCTTATCCGCAGTTGGCTATGGCTACACCTTC.

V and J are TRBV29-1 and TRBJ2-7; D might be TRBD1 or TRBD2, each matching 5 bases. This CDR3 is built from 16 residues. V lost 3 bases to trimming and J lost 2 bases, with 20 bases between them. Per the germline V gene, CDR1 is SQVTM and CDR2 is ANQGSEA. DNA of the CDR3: TGCAGCGTTGATGTAGCAGGGAGATTCCCGACCTACGAGCAGTACTTC. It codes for CSVDVAGRFPTYEQYF.

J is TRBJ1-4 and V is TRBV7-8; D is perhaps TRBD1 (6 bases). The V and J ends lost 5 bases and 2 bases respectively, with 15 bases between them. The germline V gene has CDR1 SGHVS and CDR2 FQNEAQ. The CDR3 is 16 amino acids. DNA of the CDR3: TGTGCCAGCAGCCCGAGGGGGGGGAGGACTAATGAAAAACTGTTTTTT. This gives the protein CASSPRGGRTNEKLFF.

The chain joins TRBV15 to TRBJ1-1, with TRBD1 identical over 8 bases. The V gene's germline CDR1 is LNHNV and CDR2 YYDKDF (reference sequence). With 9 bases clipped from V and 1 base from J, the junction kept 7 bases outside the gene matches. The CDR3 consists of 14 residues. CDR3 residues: CATGLRGRNTEAFF. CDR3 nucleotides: TGTGCCACTGGTCTCAGGGGGCGGAACACTGAAGCTTTCTTT.

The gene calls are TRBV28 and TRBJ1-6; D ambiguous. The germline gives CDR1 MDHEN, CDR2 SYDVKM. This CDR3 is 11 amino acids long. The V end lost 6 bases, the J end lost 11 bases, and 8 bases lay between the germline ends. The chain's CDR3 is CASRSGTPLHF. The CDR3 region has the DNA TGTGCCAGCAGATCCGGTACACCCCTCCACTTT. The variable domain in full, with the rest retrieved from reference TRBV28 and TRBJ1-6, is DVKVTQSSRYLVKRTGEKVFLECVQDMDHENMFWYRQDPGLGLRLIYFSYDVKMKEKGDIPEGYSVSREKKERFSLILESASTNQTSMYLCASRSGTPLHFGNGTRLTVT.

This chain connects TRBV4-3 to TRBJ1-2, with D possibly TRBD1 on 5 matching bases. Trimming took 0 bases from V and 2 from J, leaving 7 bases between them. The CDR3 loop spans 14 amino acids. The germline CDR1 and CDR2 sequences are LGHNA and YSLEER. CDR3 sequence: CASSQDAGNYGYTF. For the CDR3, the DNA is TGCGCCAGCAGCCAAGATGCAGGGAACTATGGCTACACCTTC.

The CDR3 DNA is TGCGCCAGCAGTGTCCAGACTTACTACGAGCAGTACTTC. It yields the protein CASSVQTYYEQYF. The genes are TRBV10-1 and TRBJ2-7, with D unclear. CDR3 length equals 13 residues. The germline V gene encodes CDR1 WNHNN and CDR2 SYGVQD (reference sequence). The ends were cut back, 4 bases at V and 3 bases at J, with 10 bases in the middle.

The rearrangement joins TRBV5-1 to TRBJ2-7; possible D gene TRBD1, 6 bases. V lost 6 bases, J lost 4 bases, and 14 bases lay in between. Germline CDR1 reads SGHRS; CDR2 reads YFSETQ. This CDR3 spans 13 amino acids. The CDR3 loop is CASTGDRTYEQYF. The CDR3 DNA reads TGCGCCAGCACAGGAGACAGGACATACGAGCAGTACTTC.

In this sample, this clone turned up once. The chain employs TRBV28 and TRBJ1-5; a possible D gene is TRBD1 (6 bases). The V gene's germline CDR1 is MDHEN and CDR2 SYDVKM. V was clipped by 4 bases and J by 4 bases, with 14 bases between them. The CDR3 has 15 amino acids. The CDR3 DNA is TGTGCCAGCAGTTCCCCACAGGGAACTAATCAGCCCCAGCATTTT. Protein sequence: CASSSPQGTNQPQHF.

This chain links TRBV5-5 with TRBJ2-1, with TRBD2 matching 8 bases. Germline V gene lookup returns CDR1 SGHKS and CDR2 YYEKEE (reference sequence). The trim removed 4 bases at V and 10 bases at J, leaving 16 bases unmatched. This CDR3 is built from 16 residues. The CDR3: CASSKASRTSSWEQFF. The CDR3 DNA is TGTGCCAGCAGCAAAGCCTCCCGGACTAGCTCGTGGGAGCAGTTCTTC.

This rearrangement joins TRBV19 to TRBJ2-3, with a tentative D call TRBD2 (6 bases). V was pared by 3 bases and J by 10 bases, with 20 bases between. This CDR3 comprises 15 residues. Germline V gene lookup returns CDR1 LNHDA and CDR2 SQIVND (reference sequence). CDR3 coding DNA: TGTGCCAGTAGTATGCTCTTAGGTCCCGGCGGGGCGCAGTATTTT. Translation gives CASSMLLGPGGAQYF.

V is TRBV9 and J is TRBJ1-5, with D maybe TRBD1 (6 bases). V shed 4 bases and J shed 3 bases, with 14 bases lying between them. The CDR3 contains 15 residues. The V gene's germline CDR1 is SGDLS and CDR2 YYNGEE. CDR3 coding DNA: TGTGCCAGCAGCCCGACTACAGGGTCCAATCAGCCCCAGCATTTT. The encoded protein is CASSPTTGSNQPQHF.

The CDR3 bases are TGTGCCAGCAGCCCAGGACAGGGTAGGCTGTGGACTGAAGCTTTCTTT. Protein: CASSPGQGRLWTEAFF. The V and J genes are TRBV5-4 and TRBJ1-1; 8 positions agree with TRBD1. The CDR3 covers 16 residues. Trimming at V came to 4 bases and at J to 5 bases, leaving 13 bases not matched to a gene. CDR1 and CDR2 (germline): SGHNT, YYREEE (reference sequence). The full variable domain, in which reference TRBV5-4 and TRBJ1-1 provide the parts outside the CDR3, is ETGVTQSPTHLIKTRGQQVTLRCSSQSGHNTVSWYQQALGQGPQFIFQYYREEENGRGNFPPRFSGLQFPNYSSELNVNALELDDSALYLCASSPGQGRLWTEAFFGQGTRLTVV.

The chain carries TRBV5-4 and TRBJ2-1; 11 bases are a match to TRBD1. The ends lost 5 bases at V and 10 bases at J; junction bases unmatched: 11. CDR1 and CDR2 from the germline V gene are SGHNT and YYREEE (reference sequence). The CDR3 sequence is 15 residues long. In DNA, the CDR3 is TGTGCCAGCAGTCAACGGACAGGGGGCATGGGCGAGCAGTTCTTC. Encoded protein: CASSQRTGGMGEQFF. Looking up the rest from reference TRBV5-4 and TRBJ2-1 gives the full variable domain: ETGVTQSPTHLIKTRGQQVTLRCSSQSGHNTVSWYQQALGQGPQFIFQYYREEENGRGNFPPRFSGLQFPNYSSELNVNALELDDSALYLCASSQRTGGMGEQFFGPGTRLTVL.